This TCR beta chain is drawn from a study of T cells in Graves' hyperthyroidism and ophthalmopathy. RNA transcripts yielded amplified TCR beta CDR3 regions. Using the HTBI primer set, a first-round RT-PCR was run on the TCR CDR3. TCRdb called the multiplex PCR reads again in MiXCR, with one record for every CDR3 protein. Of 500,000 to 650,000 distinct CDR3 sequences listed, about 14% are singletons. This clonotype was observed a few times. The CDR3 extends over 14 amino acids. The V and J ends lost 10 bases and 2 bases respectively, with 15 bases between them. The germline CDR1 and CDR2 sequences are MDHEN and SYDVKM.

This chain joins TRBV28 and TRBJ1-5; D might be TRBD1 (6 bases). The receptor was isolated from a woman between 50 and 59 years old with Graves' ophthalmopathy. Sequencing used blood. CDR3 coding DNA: TGTGCCATTGTAAGTTCAGGGGGCAATCAGCCCCAGCATTTT. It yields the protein CAIVSSGGNQPQHF.